This T cell receptor (beta chain) was sequenced in a study of cytomegalovirus exposure and HLA in healthy donors. Whole-study context: Previous work identified some 120 million unique TCR beta sequences from approximately 190 million T cells.

Comments on this clone: Its matching antigen is unknown.

V shed 2 bases and J shed 0 bases, with 13 bases lying between them. The CDR3 extends over 17 amino acids. Germline loops: CDR1 SGHVS, CDR2 FNYEAQ. The study's findings and limits: Associated with cytomegalovirus, according to the listing, were some 180 TCR beta chains.

The PCR ran on 60 Vbeta and 13 Jbeta primers. Measured with immunoSEQ multiplex PCR; TCRdb has only the in-frame clones, and not every one. The sample carries over 100,000 clones, about four fifths recorded once. The rearrangement uses TRBV7-6 and TRBJ2-2; tentative D call: TRBD2 (7 bases). This clonotype was sampled from a male donor in good health and CMV-seronegative. The source material was PBMCs. As DNA, the CDR3 is TGTGCCAGCAGCTTAAGGGGGGGGCAGTCGAACACCGGGGAGCTGTTTTTT. Amino acids: CASSLRGGQSNTGELFF.